Here is one T cell receptor beta chain with its context. This clonotype was detected only a few times. The antigen it binds to is not known. One base away there is no much larger clone; base qualities are not given. For sequencing, an Illumina NovaSeq 6000 was employed. TCRalpha and TCRbeta cDNA libraries were constructed by 5'RACE with constant-segment primers, with sample barcodes and unique molecular identifiers being introduced. RNA was extracted from every sample with Trizol reagent. Library amplification was performed in two PCR steps, and a second sample barcode and Illumina TruSeq adapters were introduced in the second step. Sequencing of libraries was performed on an Illumina NovaSeq with 2 x 150 bp paired-end reads. The study's processing was this. Reads were demultiplexed and collapsed into UMI-guided consensus sequences with migec v1.2.7. Using mixcr v2.1.11, UMI consensuses were aligned to TRA and TRB V and J templates and then assembled into clonotypes. A clonotype was counted as expanded or contracted only if both edgeR and NoisET called the change significant, with noise models trained on biological replicates. For edgeR calls, the thresholds were a false discovery rate-adjusted p below 0.01 and a log2 fold-change of 1. As an exploratory analysis of dynamics, max-normalized trajectories of the 1000 most abundant clonotypes were examined by PCA with hierarchical clustering. The CD4 or CD8 phenotype of responding clones was assigned using the separately sequenced CD4+ and CD8+ repertoires. Using fastp trimming at Q25 and MiXCR clonotype assembly, TCRdb reanalyzed the public sequencing data and kept in-frame beta chains. CDR3 protein duplicates are merged, each entry listing the most common genes and DNA. The V and J calls were not made by the authors but by TCRdb's processing. Present in this sample are hundreds of thousands of distinct CDR3 sequences, around 15% of which were seen just once. The top ten clones comprise more than 20% of the sample.

These data are taken from a study of T-cell memory formation after mild COVID-19 (dated by TCRdb to about 2021). Background on the whole study: TCR sequence clusters from the two donors were found to be largely donor specific. In a couple of donors, T-cell clones that expanded and contracted after mild COVID-19 were tracked by sequencing TCRalpha and TCRbeta repertoires over time. The cohort was made up of two young adult volunteers, one female and one male, who were previously healthy. Summary of the overall study and its limitations: Clones contracting from day 15 to 85 had balanced CD4/CD8 phenotypes, while a second wave expanding from day 15 to 37 was biased towards CD4+. Some responding clones were detected in pre-infection memory, which suggested that pre-existing cross-reactive memory T cells had joined the SARS-CoV-2 response. Contracting CD4+ clones turned up mainly in the CM and EM memory subsets, whereas EMRA was where CD8+ clones were enriched. Whether the second-wave clones peaking on day 37 were SARS-CoV-2 specific was not confirmed. Only two mild cases were covered in the study, and larger cohorts including severe cases with pre-infection samples were considered necessary.

Ficoll-Paque density gradient centrifugation was the method used to isolate PBMCs. The receptor comes from a man between 18 and 29 years old who had mild COVID-19 (a few samples of this study predate the infection). The sample titles of this study are shuffled in the database, so cell type and time point are left out; the donor was told from shared clones. Specimen: PBMCs or a T cell subset sorted from them (not recorded which).

The nucleotides read TGTGCCAGCAGTTTTGGATCAGGGGGCAATCAGCCCCAGCATTTT. It translates to CASSFGSGGNQPQHF. The rearranged chain carries TRBV12-3 or TRBV12-4 and TRBJ1-5; possibly the D gene is TRBD1, per 6 matching bases. Cut back by 3 bases and 2 bases, the V and J ends lie 11 bases apart. The CDR3 numbers 15 residues from cysteine through phenylalanine. Only the CDR3 DNA is retained, 45 bases long and in frame from the first base.